The clone carrying this T cell receptor (beta chain) was picked up one time. Its specificity is unknown. The CDR3 runs to 13 residues. CDR1 SEHNR and CDR2 FQNEAQ come from the germline V gene (reference sequence). Trimming shortened V by 5 bases and J by 5 bases, and 12 bases separated the two germline ends. The entry originates in a study of shared clonotypes between healthy human individuals. Study overall: Three plates each covered CD4 naive and memory; CD8 naive two, CD8 memory one.

Whole-study results and caveats: Generally, naive subsets (rather than memory subsets) showed larger estimated richness.

Nashville, Tennessee was home to all donors, who were Caucasian adults. Clones were read by immunoSEQ multiplex PCR, and TCRdb kept only the in-frame ones, dropping some. The table records some 2.1 million clones, 85% to 95% of them present only once. The sample taken for sequencing was naive CD4+ T cells sorted from blood. Specified subset: CD45RA+ positively selected. V gene TRBV7-9 combines with J gene TRBJ2-5; D possibly corresponds to TRBD1 (6 bases). This sequence was found in a young man in good health. CDR3: CASSTRGSETQYF. CDR3 DNA: TGTGCCAGCAGCACCAGGGGTAGCGAGACCCAGTACTTC.